The rows below give T cell receptor beta chains drawn from one sample of a study of blood T cell repertoires in COVID-19. Sequencing used immunoSEQ multiplex PCR; TCRdb keeps in-frame clones, though not all of them. This sample has approximately 36,000 clones; 70% to 90% occur once, and the top ten carry approximately 2.3%. Sequencing was carried out using peripheral blood. The receptors shown here come from a human donor in a cohort sampled during active COVID-19. The CDR3 runs from the conserved cysteine through the conserved F or W. A D gene is named only where the DNA matches it firmly. Where a row states a size, it is once, few, many or the class of an expanded clone; other rows omit it.

D gene,V gene,clone size,J gene,CDR3 length,CDR3 DNA,CDR3 protein
TRBD1,TRBV12-5,NA,TRBJ2-7,13,TGTGCTAGTGCCTGGACAGGGGGAGACGAGCAGTACTTC,CASAWTGGDEQYF
TRBD1,TRBV29-1,NA,TRBJ1-1,12,TGCAGCGTTGGGGACAGGGGCACTGAAGCTTTCTTT,CSVGDRGTEAFF
TRBD1,TRBV12-3/TRBV12-4,NA,TRBJ2-6,13,TGTGCCAGCAGGGGGACAGGTCCCAACGTCCTGACTTTC,CASRGTGPNVLTF
NA,TRBV29-1,once,TRBJ2-7,15,TGCAGCGTTGAAGCGTCCGACAGTGAATACTACGAGCAGTACTTC,CSVEASDSEYYEQYF
TRBD1,TRBV2,few,TRBJ1-6,15,TGTGCCAGCAGTGAGACAGGGGGCCAGGATTCACCCCTCCACTTT,CASSETGGQDSPLHF
NA,TRBV7-9,NA,TRBJ2-2,13,TGTGCCAGCAGCCCGGTCGGCACCGGGGAGCTGTTTTTT,CASSPVGTGELFF
TRBD2,TRBV5-1,NA,TRBJ2-3,18,TGCGCCAGCAGCCGCGGACTAGCGGGGGGGCCGGACACAGATACGCAGTATTTT,CASSRGLAGGPDTDTQYF
TRBD1,TRBV28,NA,TRBJ1-2,17,TGTGCCAGCAGTTTTGCGGGATCCGGGACAGGGAACTATGGCTACACCTTC,CASSFAGSGTGNYGYTF
TRBD1,TRBV5-4,NA,TRBJ1-2,14,TGTGCCAGCAGCACGGACAGGGGGCTTAGTGGCTACACCTTC,CASSTDRGLSGYTF
TRBD1,TRBV24-1,once,TRBJ1-1,13,TGTGCCTCCCGGGACAGGGACGACACTGAAGCTTTCTTT,CASRDRDDTEAFF
NA,TRBV6-2/TRBV6-3,NA,TRBJ2-3,11,TGTGCCAGCAGTAGCGGGTATACGCAGTATTTT,CASSSGYTQYF
TRBD1,TRBV7-9,NA,TRBJ2-5,13,TGTGCCAGCAGCTTAGGGACAGGGGAGACCCAGTACTTC,CASSLGTGETQYF
TRBD1,TRBV27,NA,TRBJ1-1,15,TGTGCCAGCAGTCCTCGCAGGGGGGTGAAAACTGAAGCTTTCTTT,CASSPRRGVKTEAFF
NA,TRBV27,NA,TRBJ2-7,14,TGTGCCAGCAGTTCCCAGGTGACCCCCTACGAGCAGTACTTC,CASSSQVTPYEQYF
NA,TRBV5-4,NA,TRBJ2-7,13,TGTGCCAGCAGCTTGGGTGGAGACTACGAGCAGTACTTC,CASSLGGDYEQYF
NA,TRBV1,NA,TRBJ2-1,15,TGCACCAGCGTAATTACTAGCGGGAACTACAATGAGCAGTTCTTC,CTSVITSGNYNEQFF
TRBD2,TRBV27,NA,TRBJ2-7,14,TGTGCCAGCAGTTTTAGCGGGAGATTCTACGAGCAGTACTTC,CASSFSGRFYEQYF
TRBD1,TRBV7-9,NA,TRBJ1-4,18,TGTGCCAGCAGCTTAAGGACAGGGGGCGCATCAACTAATGAAAAACTGTTTTTT,CASSLRTGGASTNEKLFF
NA,TRBV27,NA,TRBJ2-1,12,TGTGCCAGCAGTTTACAGGGCAATGAGCAGTTCTTC,CASSLQGNEQFF
NA,TRBV19,NA,TRBJ1-1,13,TGTGCCAGTAGCCCCTCAGGGATCACTGAAGCTTTCTTT,CASSPSGITEAFF
NA,TRBV5-1,NA,TRBJ2-2,15,TGCGCCAGCTCCGACCAGGGGCCGGGCACCGGGGAGCTGTTTTTT,CASSDQGPGTGELFF
NA,TRBV28,NA,TRBJ2-1,12,TGTGCCAGCAGTCCAGGGAGGAATGAGCAGTTCTTC,CASSPGRNEQFF
TRBD1,TRBV19,once,TRBJ1-4,15,TGTGCCAGTAGTATAAAACAGGGGGCCGATGAAAAACTGTTTTTT,CASSIKQGADEKLFF
TRBD2,TRBV4-2,NA,TRBJ2-4,19,TGTGCCAGCAGCCCCGAGAGCGGGGGGGCCGATGGGGCCAAAAACATTCAGTACTTC,CASSPESGGADGAKNIQYF
NA,TRBV7-9,NA,TRBJ2-2,14,TGTGCCAGCAGCTTACGGGGGAACACCGGGGAGCTGTTTTTT,CASSLRGNTGELFF
TRBD1,TRBV5-1,NA,TRBJ2-7,17,TGCGCCAGCAGCTTGTACCCGACAGGGACCATCTCCTACGAGCAGTACTTC,CASSLYPTGTISYEQYF
TRBD2,TRBV6-5,NA,TRBJ2-1,16,TGTGCCAGCAGTTACGCCCAGCGGGGGGGTGACAATGAGCAGTTCTTC,CASSYAQRGGDNEQFF
NA,TRBV5-5,few,TRBJ2-4,14,TGTGCCAGCAGCTCCCCAGTTGGAGGGGACATTCAGTACTTC,CASSSPVGGDIQYF
NA,TRBV20-1,NA,TRBJ2-5,14,TGCAGTGCTAGTCTCCGAAGGGACACAGAGACCCAGTACTTC,CSASLRRDTETQYF
NA,TRBV13,NA,TRBJ2-2,15,TGTGCCAGCAGCTTAACCGGGGGAGGCACCGGGGAGCTGTTTTTT,CASSLTGGGTGELFF
NA,TRBV5-1,NA,TRBJ1-1,13,TGCGCCAGCAGCTCACCCACAAGCACTGAAGCTTTCTTT,CASSSPTSTEAFF
TRBD1,TRBV27,once,TRBJ1-1,13,TGTGCCAGCGGGGACAGGGGGCCTTCTGAAGCTTTCTTT,CASGDRGPSEAFF
TRBD2,TRBV7-9,NA,TRBJ2-3,14,TGTGCCAGCAGCTGGCTAGCGGGGACAGATACGCAGTATTTT,CASSWLAGTDTQYF
TRBD1,TRBV12-5,NA,TRBJ1-5,15,TGTGCTAGTGGTTTGGGCGGACAGGGTAATCAGCCCCAGCATTTT,CASGLGGQGNQPQHF
NA,TRBV29-1,once,TRBJ1-4,13,TGCAGCGTTGTGGGGGCAGGGGATGAAAAACTGTTTTTT,CSVVGAGDEKLFF
TRBD1,TRBV19,NA,TRBJ1-1,15,TGTGCCAGTAGTATAGGGGACAGGGTAGGCACTGAAGCTTTCTTT,CASSIGDRVGTEAFF
NA,TRBV10-2,NA,TRBJ1-5,13,TGCGCCAGCAGTGAAATTAGGGGTCAGCCCCAGCATTTT,CASSEIRGQPQHF
NA,TRBV6-5,NA,TRBJ2-4,12,TGTGCCAGCACAGGGGTTCTGAACATTCAGTACTTC,CASTGVLNIQYF
NA,TRBV6-1,NA,TRBJ1-1,13,TGTGCCAGCAGTGAATGGAGGAACACTGAAGCTTTCTTT,CASSEWRNTEAFF
NA,TRBV6-5,NA,TRBJ1-4,14,TGTGCCAGCAGTTACATGCCCAATCGGGAAAAACTGTTTTTT,CASSYMPNREKLFF
NA,TRBV10-3,NA,TRBJ1-6,14,TGTGCCATCAATACAGAATTTTATAATTCACCCCTCCACTTT,CAINTEFYNSPLHF
TRBD1,TRBV7-9,NA,TRBJ2-1,15,TGTGCCAGCAGCTTAGTGAGCCAGGGGGCCAATGAGCAGTTCTTC,CASSLVSQGANEQFF
TRBD1,TRBV2,few,TRBJ2-3,13,TGTGCCAGCAGTGAGGCAGGGGGTGTAGCGCAGTATTTT,CASSEAGGVAQYF
NA,TRBV28,NA,TRBJ1-1,18,TGTGCCAGCAGTTTACGTCTGCAGGGGAGTAAGCGTAACACTGAAGCTTTCTTT,CASSLRLQGSKRNTEAFF
NA,TRBV5-4,NA,TRBJ1-2,14,TGTGCCAGCAGCCTTTCCGACAGGCAAAGAGGCTACACCTTC,CASSLSDRQRGYTF
NA,TRBV7-2,once,TRBJ2-5,14,TGTGCCAGCAGCTTAGGCGTGGGGCGCGAGACCCAGTACTTC,CASSLGVGRETQYF
NA,TRBV9,NA,TRBJ1-4,17,TGTGCCAGCAGCGTAGCGATGGGGCAGGGCGCTAATGAAAAACTGTTTTTT,CASSVAMGQGANEKLFF
TRBD1,TRBV7-9,NA,TRBJ2-2,14,TGTGCCAGCAGCTTAGAGGGGGCGGCCGGGGAGCTGTTTTTT,CASSLEGAAGELFF
NA,TRBV18,once,TRBJ1-1,15,TGTGCCAGCTCACCAATAAGGGGCTCCAACACTGAAGCTTTCTTT,CASSPIRGSNTEAFF
TRBD1,TRBV27,few,TRBJ1-6,14,TGTGCCAGCAGACCGGACAGGGTAACTTCACCCCTCCACTTT,CASRPDRVTSPLHF
TRBD2,TRBV25-1,NA,TRBJ2-5,15,TGTGCCAGCAGTGCACCGGGACTACAACAAGAGACCCAGTACTTC,CASSAPGLQQETQYF
NA,TRBV4-1,NA,TRBJ1-1,17,TGCGCCAGCAGCCAAGAGACCCCAATGGAGGTGAACACTGAAGCTTTCTTT,CASSQETPMEVNTEAFF
TRBD2,TRBV5-1,NA,TRBJ2-2,16,TGCGCCAGCAGCCAACTAGCGGGGGGGATCACCGGGGAGCTGTTTTTT,CASSQLAGGITGELFF
TRBD1,TRBV6-4,NA,TRBJ2-7,17,TGTGCCAGCGAGGGGCCCCGTGGGACAGCTAAGAGCTACGAGCAGTACTTC,CASEGPRGTAKSYEQYF
TRBD1,TRBV19,NA,TRBJ2-2,18,TGTGCCAGTAGTACCCGGGACAGGATACGGCAGCTAACCGGGGAGCTGTTTTTT,CASSTRDRIRQLTGELFF